The 27 T cell receptor beta chains reported below all come from one sample, sequenced in a study of beta chain features in type 1 diabetes. The entirety of the isolated RNA underwent reverse transcription, so expressed TCRB transcripts were sequenced. Clones were sequenced by immunoSEQ multiplex PCR, and TCRdb holds only the in-frame ones, with some missing. Of about 620,000 clones listed, roughly 15% are singletons. What was sequenced was naive CD4+ T cells from blood. The receptors originated from a man between 18 and 29 years old in good health.

This clone was detected only a few times. The chain links TRBV7-9 to TRBJ1-1; D uncertain. Trimming pared 1 base from V and 9 bases from J, leaving 6 bases between. From germline, CDR1 is SEHNR and CDR2 FQNEAQ (reference sequence). This CDR3 is 11 amino acids long. CDR3 amino acids: CASSLERKAFF. The CDR3 DNA reads TGTGCCAGCAGCTTAGAAAGGAAAGCTTTCTTT.

The chain is built from TRBV10-3 and TRBJ2-6; no firm D call. This CDR3 has 14 residues. V was shortened by 6 bases and J by 0 bases, with 6 bases between the two germline ends. Germline CDR1 ENHRY, CDR2 SYGVKD. The CDR3 DNA reads TGTGCCATCAGACAAAGCTCTGGGGCCAACGTCCTGACTTTC. This translates into CAIRQSSGANVLTF.

V is TRBV30 and J is TRBJ2-5; possibly TRBD1 for D (5 bases). The V gene's germline CDR1 is GTSNPN and CDR2 SVGIG (reference sequence). Trimming took off 5 bases at V and 5 bases at J, with 15 bases between the two ends. The CDR3 spans 13 residues. CDR3 DNA: TGTGCCTGGGGGCTAGGGGTCCGCGAGACCCAGTACTTC. Protein: CAWGLGVRETQYF.

A few counts support this clone. The chain is built from TRBV9 and TRBJ2-1, with D possibly called TRBD1 or TRBD2 (5 bases each). Germline V gene data show CDR1 as SGDLS and CDR2 as YYNGEE. This CDR3 is built from 12 residues. V was pared by 4 bases and J by 12 bases, with 14 bases between. The CDR3 loop is CASSPPAGRQFF. CDR3 coding DNA: TGTGCCAGCAGCCCCCCGGCAGGGAGGCAGTTCTTC.

The V gene is TRBV29-1, the J gene TRBJ1-2; D possibly corresponds to TRBD1 (6 bases). The V gene's germline CDR1 is SQVTM and CDR2 ANQGSEA. Trimming stripped 7 bases from V and 5 bases from J, with 14 bases between. The CDR3 loop spans 12 amino acids. As DNA, the CDR3 is TGCAGCGGGTGGGGGCTAAGGTATGGCTACACCTTC. As protein: CSGWGLRYGYTF.

This chain links TRBV29-1 with TRBJ2-2, with unresolved D. Germline V gene data show CDR1 as SQVTM and CDR2 as ANQGSEA. This CDR3 contains 13 residues. With 7 bases removed from V and 2 bases from J, the gap between germline ends came to 11 bases. The CDR3 sequence is CSGGFRNTGELFF. CDR3 DNA: TGCAGCGGGGGTTTCCGCAACACCGGGGAGCTGTTTTTT.

The chain employs TRBV7-6 and TRBJ1-6, with TRBD1 matching 7 bases. The V segment lost 4 bases and the J segment 7 bases; nucleotides outside the gene matches: 10. The length of the CDR3 is 16 residues. The V gene's germline CDR1 is SGHVS and CDR2 FNYEAQ. CDR3 sequence: CASSYTGTADNSPLHF. In nucleotides, the CDR3 is TGTGCCAGCAGCTATACCGGGACAGCGGACAATTCACCCCTCCACTTT.

The table lists this clone with a few counts. The chain uses TRBV15 and TRBJ1-2; the D is unclear. V shed 3 bases and J shed 0 bases, with 14 bases lying between them. Germline CDR1 and CDR2: LNHNV and YYDKDF (reference sequence). This CDR3 is 16 amino acids long. This chain's CDR3 is CATSRDLLYSNYGYTF. DNA for the CDR3: TGTGCCACCAGCAGGGACCTCCTCTACTCTAACTATGGCTACACCTTC.

This clone was detected a few times. The V and J genes are TRBV15 and TRBJ2-1; 7 nucleotides align to TRBD1. The CDR3 is made up of 18 amino acids. CDR1 is LNHNV, CDR2 YYDKDF, per germline (reference sequence). V trimming: 0 bases; J trimming: 3 bases; junction bases outside the gene matches: 11. For the CDR3, the DNA is TGTGCCACCAGCAGAGATATTTTCCCGGGACAGATCTACAATGAGCAGTTCTTC. This translates into CATSRDIFPGQIYNEQFF. Supplemented by reference TRBV15 and TRBJ2-1, the full variable domain reads DAMVIQNPRYQVTQFGKPVTLSCSQTLNHNVMYWYQQKSSQAPKLLFHYYDKDFNNEADTPDNFQSRRPNTSFCFLDIRSPGLGDTAMYLCATSRDIFPGQIYNEQFFGPGTRLTVL.

This clone was recorded a few times. The genes are TRBV5-1 and TRBJ2-1; 11 bases match TRBD1. This CDR3 has 16 residues. The V gene end was trimmed by 3 bases and the J gene end by 4 bases; junction bases not matched to a gene: 6. Germline assignment: CDR1 SGHRS and CDR2 YFSETQ. The DNA for the CDR3 is TGCGCCAGCAGCTCGATGGACAGGGGGCCATACAATGAGCAGTTCTTC. Its protein is CASSSMDRGPYNEQFF.

The chain employs TRBV5-1 and TRBJ2-1; D not resolved. CDR3 length: 13 residues. Germline values: CDR1 SGHRS, CDR2 YFSETQ. V lost 0 bases to trimming and J lost 3 bases, with 4 bases between them. CDR3 protein: CASSLDNYNEQFF. The CDR3 bases are TGCGCCAGCAGCTTGGACAACTACAATGAGCAGTTCTTC.

The chain links TRBV27 to TRBJ1-5; D is undetermined. V lost 3 bases, J lost 4 bases, and 7 bases lay in between. Germline V CDR1 and CDR2: MNHEY, SMNVEV (reference sequence). The CDR3 spans 13 residues. CDR3 region: CASSFSGNQPQHF. As DNA, the CDR3 is TGTGCCAGCAGTTTCTCGGGAAATCAGCCCCAGCATTTT.

The CDR3 is CASSSDRREQYF. The CDR3 DNA sequence: TGCGCCAGCAGCTCGGACAGGCGCGAGCAGTACTTC. The V call is TRBV5-1, the J call TRBJ2-7, with 7 bases identical to TRBD1. The CDR3 has 12 residues. Unmatched junction bases numbered 3, after V lost 3 bases and J lost 6 bases. From germline, CDR1 is SGHRS and CDR2 YFSETQ.

This clone came up a few times. The genes are TRBV29-1 and TRBJ1-5, with D unclear. Germline V gives CDR1 SQVTM, CDR2 ANQGSEA. The V end lost 6 bases, the J end lost 0 bases, and 15 bases lay between the germline ends. The CDR3 consists of 15 residues. CDR3: CSVTGGVDSNQPQHF. The DNA for the CDR3 is TGCAGCGTGACGGGCGGAGTTGATAGCAATCAGCCCCAGCATTTT.

The rearrangement joins TRBV6-5 to TRBJ1-1; TRBD1 is a possible D gene (5 bases). V lost 0 bases and J lost 4, with 9 bases in between. Germline V gives CDR1 MNHEY, CDR2 SVGAGI. The CDR3 is 14 amino acids. CDR3 region: CASSYSHRSTEAFF. CDR3 sequence (DNA): TGTGCCAGCAGTTACTCGCACAGGTCCACTGAAGCTTTCTTT.

This clone was counted between two and nine times. The V call is TRBV29-1, the J call TRBJ1-5, with 12 bases matching TRBD1. The J segment lost 7 bases and the V segment lost 6 bases, leaving 7 bases of the junction unmatched. The CDR3 has 14 amino acids. CDR1 and CDR2 from the germline V gene are SQVTM and ANQGSEA. The CDR3 region is CSVGQGADRQPQHF. In nucleotides, the CDR3 is TGCAGCGTGGGACAGGGGGCAGATAGACAGCCCCAGCATTTT. The full variable domain, rest sourced from reference TRBV29-1 and TRBJ1-5, is SAVISQKPSRDICQRGTSLTIQCQVDSQVTMMFWYRQQPGQSLTLIATANQGSEATYESGFVIDKFPISRPNLTFSTLTVSNMSPEDSSIYLCSVGQGADRQPQHFGDGTRLSIL.

Only a few counts were recorded for this clone. This chain connects TRBV29-1 to TRBJ2-2; TRBD1 is a possible D gene (5 bases). The CDR3 sequence is 14 residues long. The ends were cut back, 1 base at V and 1 base at J, with 7 bases in the middle. From germline, CDR1 is SQVTM and CDR2 ANQGSEA. The CDR3 here is CSVEGGKNTGELFF. As DNA, the CDR3 is TGCAGCGTTGAAGGGGGCAAGAACACCGGGGAGCTGTTTTTT.

This clone was seen more than once but under ten times. The CDR3 sequence: CAISGRQGRNTIYF. In nucleotides, the CDR3 is TGTGCCATCAGTGGGAGACAGGGAAGGAACACCATATATTTT. This chain uses TRBV10-3 with TRBJ1-3; TRBD1 matches 7 bases. CDR3 length equals 14 residues. Unmatched junction bases numbered 7, after V lost 4 bases and J lost 7 bases. Germline V gene data show CDR1 as ENHRY and CDR2 as SYGVKD.

This clone appeared a single time. The V call is TRBV10-3, the J call TRBJ1-1, with D tentatively TRBD1 (5 bases). Germline V gives CDR1 ENHRY, CDR2 SYGVKD. The CDR3 has 17 residues. Trimming stripped 3 bases from V and 0 bases from J, with 17 bases between. The CDR3 nucleotides read TGTGCCATCAGTGATAGAGTATCAGGGATTATGAACACTGAAGCTTTCTTT. Translation: CAISDRVSGIMNTEAFF.

This clone was seen a handful of times. CDR3 sequence: CATGTGGIYGYTF. CDR3 DNA: TGTGCCACCGGGACAGGGGGGATCTATGGCTACACCTTC. This rearrangement joins TRBV19 to TRBJ1-2; 11 bases line up with TRBD1. V lost 10 bases and J lost 4; bases outside the gene matches: 5. Germline lookup yields CDR1 LNHDA and CDR2 SQIVND (reference sequence). The CDR3 spans 13 residues.

This chain uses TRBV7-8 with TRBJ2-5; tentatively, D is TRBD1 or TRBD2 (6 bases each). The CDR3 loop spans 16 amino acids. Deletions cut 5 bases from V and 4 bases from J, with 20 bases between. Germline assignment: CDR1 SGHVS and CDR2 FQNEAQ. The CDR3 DNA is TGTGCCAGCAGCCCCGAGGCGGGGACATCGGGAGAGACCCAGTACTTC. Residues: CASSPEAGTSGETQYF.

This clone turned up a few times. The V and J genes are TRBV28 and TRBJ2-5; D is tentatively TRBD1 or TRBD2 (7 bases each). Germline CDR1 is MDHEN and CDR2 is SYDVKM. V was pared by 8 bases and J by 6 bases, with 13 bases between. The length of the CDR3 is 12 residues. The CDR3 region has the DNA TGTGCCAGCGGGAGGGGGCAGCAGACCCAGTACTTC. Residues: CASGRGQQTQYF.

This rearrangement joins TRBV4-2 to TRBJ1-2; unclear D gene. From germline, CDR1 is LGHNA and CDR2 YNFKEQ. The CDR3 totals 13 residues. The ends were cut back, 1 base at V and 4 bases at J, with 7 bases in the middle. The CDR3, as DNA: TGTGCCAGCAGCCAAGCAGAATTCTATGGCTACACCTTC. Protein sequence: CASSQAEFYGYTF.

V and J are TRBV20-1 and TRBJ2-7; D gene unclear. CDR1 is DFQATT, CDR2 SNEGSKA, per germline (reference sequence). V was cut by 3 bases and J by 7 bases, with 4 bases left in between. The CDR3 consists of 9 residues. CDR3 nucleotides: TGCAGTGCTAGGGGTGAGCAGTACTTC. This codes for CSARGEQYF.

In its sample, this clone was seen a few times. J is TRBJ1-3 and V is TRBV14; D gene uncertain. The V and J ends lost 4 bases and 2 bases respectively, with 18 bases between them. The CDR3 contains 17 residues. Germline V CDR1 and CDR2: SGHDN, FVKESK. The CDR3 region has the DNA TGTGCCAGCAGCCCATTACCACGACGGGCTACTGGAAACACCATATATTTT. Translated: CASSPLPRRATGNTIYF.

The chain carries TRBV6-1 and TRBJ2-3, with D tentatively TRBD1 or TRBD2 (5 bases each). V lost 3 bases and J 5 bases, leaving 21 bases between the germline ends. The CDR3 totals 17 residues. CDR1 MNHNS and CDR2 SASEGT come from the germline V gene. The CDR3 spells CASSDGPGAPEKDTQYF. CDR3 nucleotide sequence: TGTGCCAGCAGTGACGGCCCCGGGGCTCCCGAGAAAGATACGCAGTATTTT.

The chain carries TRBV6-4 and TRBJ2-7; 7 bases align to TRBD2. The length of the CDR3 is 15 residues. V lost 4 bases and J lost 2; bases outside the gene matches: 8. From germline, CDR1 is MRHNA and CDR2 SNTAGT. The CDR3: CASSVQPGGTYEQYF. The CDR3 DNA sequence: TGTGCCAGCAGTGTCCAGCCGGGGGGAACCTACGAGCAGTACTTC.